A single sample is the source of the 24 T cell receptor beta chains below, sequenced in a study of OX40 agonist ivuxolimab in advanced cancers. Generated by immunoSEQ multiplex PCR, the TCRdb table keeps only in-frame clones and is missing some. This sample has about 29,000 clones, with around four fifths found just once. This sample comprised CD4+ or CD8+ T cells sorted from blood, obtained in a trial of the OX40 agonist ivuxolimab. Every receptor here comes from an adult with an advanced solid tumor such as melanoma, head and neck, liver or kidney cancer.

This clone has just a few counts. The genes are TRBV19 and TRBJ2-1, with 8 bases aligning to TRBD2. CDR3 length: 16 amino acids. Germline V lookup: CDR1 LNHDA, CDR2 SQIVND (reference sequence). V shed 6 bases and J 0 bases; nucleotides not matched to a gene: 7. CDR3 coding DNA: TGTGCCAGTAGATGGGATAGCGGGGTCTCCTACAATGAGCAGTTCTTC. Translating gives CASRWDSGVSYNEQFF.

The chain employs TRBV13 and TRBJ2-3, with 11 bases identical to TRBD2. The trim removed 4 bases at V and 3 bases at J, leaving 6 bases unmatched. The CDR3 is 16 residues long. Germline CDR1 PRHDT, CDR2 FYEKMQ (reference sequence). CDR3 in amino acids: CASSSLAGGPTDTQYF. The CDR3 DNA follows: TGTGCCAGCAGCTCATTAGCGGGAGGGCCGACAGATACGCAGTATTTT.

The chain uses TRBV29-1 and TRBJ2-2, with 9 positions matching TRBD1. Germline loops: CDR1 SQVTM, CDR2 ANQGSEA. V gave up 4 bases and J gave up 5 bases; unmatched junction bases: 8. There are 15 residues in the CDR3. Here the CDR3 DNA reads TGCAGCGTTGCCCCGGGACAGGGTTGGACCGGGGAGCTGTTTTTT. Translated: CSVAPGQGWTGELFF.

The V gene is TRBV9, the J gene TRBJ2-7; D may correspond to TRBD1 or TRBD2 (5 bases each). V was clipped by 4 bases and J by 5 bases, with 10 bases between them. The CDR3 spans 12 residues. Germline V lookup: CDR1 SGDLS, CDR2 YYNGEE. In DNA form, the CDR3 reads TGTGCCAGCAGCCAGAGGGGTAACGAGCAGTACTTC. This codes for CASSQRGNEQYF. Combining the CDR3 with reference TRBV9 and TRBJ2-7 gives the whole variable domain DSGVTQTPKHLITATGQRVTLRCSPRSGDLSVYWYQQSLDQGLQFLIQYYNGEERAKGNILERFSAQQFPDLHSELNLSSLELGDSALYFCASSQRGNEQYFGPGTRLTVT.

V and J are TRBV7-2 and TRBJ2-3; D remains ambiguous. Germline V gene data show CDR1 as SGHTA and CDR2 as FQGNSA. V shed 2 bases and J shed 3 bases, with 6 bases lying between them. This CDR3 has 13 residues. DNA for the CDR3: TGTGCCAGCAGCTTATTTTTAACAGATACGCAGTATTTT. It codes for CASSLFLTDTQYF.

This clone was observed a few times. The J gene is TRBJ2-2, the V gene TRBV13, with a tentative D call TRBD2 (5 bases). Germline V gene lookup returns CDR1 PRHDT and CDR2 FYEKMQ (reference sequence). V dropped 7 bases and J dropped 2 bases, with 14 bases sitting between them. The CDR3 covers 15 residues. The CDR3 here is CASNPPSPNTGELFF. As DNA, the CDR3 is TGTGCCAGCAATCCCCCTAGCCCAAACACCGGGGAGCTGTTTTTT.

The chain combines TRBV7-9 with TRBJ1-2; no clear D. V was pared by 0 bases and J by 2 bases, with 10 bases between. The CDR3 totals 15 residues. Germline CDR1 and CDR2: SEHNR and FQNEAQ (reference sequence). The CDR3 DNA reads TGTGCCAGCAGCTTAGCAACACCTCACAACTATGGCTACACCTTC. Its translation: CASSLATPHNYGYTF. Supplemented by reference TRBV7-9 and TRBJ1-2, the full variable domain reads DTGVSQNPRHKITKRGQNVTFRCDPISEHNRLYWYRQTLGQGPEFLTYFQNEAQLEKSRLLSDRFSAERPKGSFSTLEIQRTEQGDSAMYLCASSLATPHNYGYTFGSGTRLTVV.

CDR3 residues: CASRGRQGEGEQYF. In DNA, the CDR3 is TGTGCCAGCAGGGGGAGACAGGGGGAGGGCGAGCAGTACTTC. The V gene is TRBV2, the J gene TRBJ2-7; 9 bases align to TRBD1. CDR3 length: 14 residues. Germline trimming cut 6 bases from V and 6 bases from J; bases unmatched to any gene: 9. Germline V lookup: CDR1 SNHLY, CDR2 FYNNEI.

The DNA for the CDR3 is TGTGCCAGCAGTTTGACTGTCGGAGAGACCCAGTACTTC. Protein product: CASSLTVGETQYF. The chain is built from TRBV6-4 and TRBJ2-5, with D unresolved. The CDR3 consists of 13 residues. The germline V and J ends were trimmed by 5 bases and 4 bases, with 11 bases remaining between them. CDR1 is MRHNA, CDR2 SNTAGT, per germline.

A word on this clone: An end of the junction differs from the germline gene, which may be a read error. This rearrangement joins TRBV7-8 to TRBJ2-7; D assignment may be TRBD1 or TRBD2 (5 bases each). This CDR3 contains 16 residues. Germline assignment: CDR1 SGHVS and CDR2 FQNEAQ. DNA for the CDR3: TGTGCCAGCAGTTTAGCAATCGGGGCGAAGGTCTACGAGCAGTACTTC. Translation gives CASSLAIGAKVYEQYF.

As to this clone: The sample has other DNA sequences that encode this CDR3 too. The V and J genes are TRBV6-5 and TRBJ1-2; the D gene is possibly TRBD1 (6 bases). The V end lost 6 bases, the J end lost 8 bases, and 19 bases lay between the germline ends. The CDR3 loop spans 14 amino acids. CDR1 and CDR2 from the germline V gene are MNHEY and SVGAGI. The CDR3 region is CASRTGPSGHGYTF. CDR3 nucleotide sequence: TGTGCCAGCAGAACCGGCCCGTCGGGACACGGCTACACCTTC.

The genes are TRBV21-1 and TRBJ2-1; TRBD2 is the table's D call, not checked against the DNA. TRBV21-1 represents a pseudogene. This CDR3 region has 19 residues. Written as DNA, the CDR3 is TGTGCCAGCAGTTCCGGACTAGCGGGAGATGAGAGGGTAGAGAATGAGCAGTTCTTC. This gives the protein CASSSGLAGDERVENEQFF.

This rearrangement joins TRBV4-3 to TRBJ2-1; D is undetermined. V was cut by 4 bases and J by 10 bases, with 8 bases left in between. Germline V lookup: CDR1 LGHNA, CDR2 YSLEER. CDR3 length: 11 residues. As DNA, the CDR3 is TGCGCCAGCAGCCGGCTAGAAGAGCAGTTCTTC. It translates to CASSRLEEQFF.

This clone occurred once. The V gene is TRBV5-1, the J gene TRBJ2-7; D remains unclear. The V gene lost 1 base and the J gene lost 3 bases, with 5 bases spanning the gap. The CDR3 loop spans 12 amino acids. In germline, CDR1 is SGHRS, CDR2 YFSETQ. The CDR3 spells CASSLNSYEQYF. Here the CDR3 DNA reads TGCGCCAGCAGCTTGAACAGCTACGAGCAGTACTTC.

V gene TRBV25-1 combines with J gene TRBJ2-3; 15 positions match TRBD2. This CDR3 is built from 15 residues. The germline V gene encodes CDR1 MGHDK and CDR2 SYGVNS. Germline trimming cut 5 bases from V and 6 bases from J; bases unmatched to any gene: 3. The CDR3 loop reads CASSFGTSGRDTQYF. The CDR3 DNA reads TGTGCCAGCAGTTTCGGGACTAGCGGGAGGGATACGCAGTATTTT.

There are a few counts of this clone. The J gene is TRBJ2-2, the V gene TRBV6-1, with TRBD1 matching 10 bases. V gave up 5 bases and J gave up 3 bases; unmatched junction bases: 3. This CDR3 region has 15 residues. Germline V CDR1 and CDR2: MNHNS, SASEGT. The CDR3 reads CASSRTGGDTGELFF. The CDR3 nucleotides read TGTGCCAGCAGTCGGACAGGGGGGGACACCGGGGAGCTGTTTTTT.

A few counts support this clone. This rearrangement joins TRBV6-4 to TRBJ2-3; 12 bases fit TRBD1. The CDR3 is made up of 15 amino acids. Germline V lookup: CDR1 MRHNA, CDR2 SNTAGT. V shed 4 bases and J 4 bases; nucleotides not matched to a gene: 3. DNA for the CDR3: TGTGCCAGCAGTGCCGGGACAGGGGGCGCAGATACGCAGTATTTT. Translated, it gives CASSAGTGGADTQYF.

The V gene is TRBV11-2, the J gene TRBJ2-7; D remains ambiguous. V shed 2 bases and J shed 3 bases, with 8 bases lying between them. The CDR3 consists of 13 residues. In germline, CDR1 is SGHAT, CDR2 FQNNGV. The CDR3 loop is CASSLKGNYEQYF. The CDR3 bases are TGTGCCAGCAGCTTAAAAGGTAACTACGAGCAGTACTTC.

This chain joins TRBV7-2 and TRBJ2-3, with TRBD1 matching 10 bases. The CDR3 is 16 residues long. The germline gives CDR1 SGHTA, CDR2 FQGNSA. Unmatched junction bases numbered 9, after V lost 3 bases and J lost 6 bases. CDR3 residues: CASSFPGQGRDDTQYF. DNA of the CDR3: TGTGCCAGCAGCTTCCCGGGACAGGGGCGCGATGATACGCAGTATTTT.

The CDR3 spells CASSLYSGGSSYEQYF. CDR3 nucleotide sequence: TGTGCCAGCAGTTTATACAGCGGGGGGAGCTCCTACGAGCAGTACTTC. V and J are TRBV27 and TRBJ2-7; 9 nucleotides line up with TRBD2. The CDR3 covers 16 residues. V was pared by 1 base and J by 0 bases, with 4 bases of the junction left unmatched. Germline V lookup: CDR1 MNHEY, CDR2 SMNVEV (reference sequence).

The chain is built from TRBV27 and TRBJ1-1; D remains ambiguous. In germline, CDR1 is MNHEY, CDR2 SMNVEV (reference sequence). Trimming left V 2 bases short and J 7 bases short, with 26 bases between. This CDR3 has 18 residues. The CDR3 protein is CASSLRAYKTVPTIEAFF. CDR3 in DNA: TGTGCCAGCAGTTTACGGGCCTACAAAACCGTGCCTACGATTGAAGCTTTCTTT.

A few counts support this clone. The gene calls are TRBV7-2 and TRBJ2-1, with 8 positions matching TRBD2. There are 15 residues in the CDR3. Losses at the gene ends were 5 bases for V and 7 bases for J; bases not matched to a gene: 10. Per the germline V gene, CDR1 is SGHTA and CDR2 is FQGNSA. The chain's CDR3 is CASSLVAGGGNEQFF. The DNA for the CDR3 is TGTGCCAGCAGCCTAGTAGCGGGCGGGGGGAATGAGCAGTTCTTC.

This chain joins TRBV5-1 and TRBJ2-2; 7 positions match TRBD2. In germline, CDR1 is SGHRS, CDR2 YFSETQ. The CDR3 is 15 amino acids. Unmatched junction bases numbered 7, after V lost 3 bases and J lost 5 bases. CDR3 protein: CASSWAAGRTGELFF. The CDR3 DNA sequence: TGCGCCAGCAGCTGGGCAGCGGGGAGAACCGGGGAGCTGTTTTTT.

This clone ranks as medium-sized. The chain links TRBV5-6 to TRBJ2-1; D might be TRBD1 or TRBD2, each matching 6 bases. The CDR3 covers 13 residues. The V gene lost 4 bases and the J gene lost 4 bases, with 9 bases spanning the gap. In germline, CDR1 is SGHDT, CDR2 YYEEEE. The CDR3 nucleotides read TGTGCCAGCAGCCCGGGGGCTTACAATGAGCAGTTCTTC. Translation: CASSPGAYNEQFF.